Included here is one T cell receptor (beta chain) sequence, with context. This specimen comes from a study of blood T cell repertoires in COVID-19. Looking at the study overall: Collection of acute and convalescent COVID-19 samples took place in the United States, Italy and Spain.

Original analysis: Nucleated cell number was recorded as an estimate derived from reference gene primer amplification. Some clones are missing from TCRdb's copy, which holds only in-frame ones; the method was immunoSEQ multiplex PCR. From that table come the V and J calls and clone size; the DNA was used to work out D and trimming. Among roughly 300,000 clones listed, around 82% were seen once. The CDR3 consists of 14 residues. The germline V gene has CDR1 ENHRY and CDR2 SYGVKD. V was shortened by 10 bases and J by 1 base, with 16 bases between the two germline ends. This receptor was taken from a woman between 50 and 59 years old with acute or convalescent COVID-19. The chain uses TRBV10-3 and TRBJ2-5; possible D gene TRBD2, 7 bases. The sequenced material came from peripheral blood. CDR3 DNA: TGTGCCACCGTCCGGGGGGCATCCCAAGAGACCCAGTACTTC. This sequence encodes CATVRGASQETQYF.